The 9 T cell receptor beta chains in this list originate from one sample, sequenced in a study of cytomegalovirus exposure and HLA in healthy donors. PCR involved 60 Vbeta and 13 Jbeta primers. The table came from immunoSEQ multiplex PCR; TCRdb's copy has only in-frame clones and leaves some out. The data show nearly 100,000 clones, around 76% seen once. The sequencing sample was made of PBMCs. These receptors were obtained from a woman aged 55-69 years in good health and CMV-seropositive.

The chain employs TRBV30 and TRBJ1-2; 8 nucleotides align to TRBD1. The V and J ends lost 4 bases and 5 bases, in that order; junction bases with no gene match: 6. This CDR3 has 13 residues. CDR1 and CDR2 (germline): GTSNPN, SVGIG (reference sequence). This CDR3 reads CAWNMGQVYGYTF. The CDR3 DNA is TGTGCCTGGAACATGGGACAGGTTTATGGCTACACCTTC.

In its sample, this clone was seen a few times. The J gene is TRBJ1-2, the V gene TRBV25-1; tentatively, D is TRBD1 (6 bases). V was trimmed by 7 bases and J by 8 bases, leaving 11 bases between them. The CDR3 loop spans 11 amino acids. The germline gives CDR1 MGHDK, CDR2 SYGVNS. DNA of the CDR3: TGTGCCAGCATGGAGCAGGGGGGCTACACCTTC. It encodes CASMEQGGYTF.

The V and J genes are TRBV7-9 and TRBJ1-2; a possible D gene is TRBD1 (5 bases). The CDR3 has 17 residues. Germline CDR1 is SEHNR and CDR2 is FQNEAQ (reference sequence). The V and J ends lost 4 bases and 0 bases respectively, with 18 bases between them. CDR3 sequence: CASSWGLRGSANYGYTF. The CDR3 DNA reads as TGTGCCAGCAGCTGGGGACTTCGGGGTTCAGCTAACTATGGCTACACCTTC.

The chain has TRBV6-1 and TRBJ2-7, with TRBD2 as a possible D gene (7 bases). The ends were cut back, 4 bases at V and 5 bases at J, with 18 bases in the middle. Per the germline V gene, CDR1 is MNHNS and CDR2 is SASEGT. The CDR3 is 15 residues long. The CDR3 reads CASSGTRGARDEQYF. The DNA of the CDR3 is TGTGCCAGCAGTGGGACTCGGGGGGCCAGAGACGAGCAGTACTTC.

In nucleotides, the CDR3 is TGTGCCAGCAGTTCTACAGGCGCCCTGGGCAATCAGCCCCAGCATTTT. Translating it yields CASSSTGALGNQPQHF. This chain links TRBV27 with TRBJ1-5; a weak D match, TRBD1 (5 bases). The CDR3 spans 16 residues. Deletions cut 4 bases from V and 2 bases from J, with 15 bases between. The V gene's germline CDR1 is MNHEY and CDR2 SMNVEV (reference sequence).

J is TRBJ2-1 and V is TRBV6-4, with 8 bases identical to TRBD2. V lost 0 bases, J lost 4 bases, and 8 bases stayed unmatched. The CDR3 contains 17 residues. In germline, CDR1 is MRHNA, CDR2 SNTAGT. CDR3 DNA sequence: TGTGCCAGCAGTGACTCCGGGTTCCCGGGAGGGTACAATGAGCAGTTCTTC. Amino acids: CASSDSGFPGGYNEQFF.

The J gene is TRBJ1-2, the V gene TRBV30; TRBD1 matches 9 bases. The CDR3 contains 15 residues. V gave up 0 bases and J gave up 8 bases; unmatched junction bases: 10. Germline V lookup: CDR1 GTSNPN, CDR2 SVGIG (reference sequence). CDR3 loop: CAWSVRPGQGSGYTF. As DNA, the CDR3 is TGTGCCTGGAGTGTACGTCCGGGACAGGGAAGCGGCTACACCTTC.

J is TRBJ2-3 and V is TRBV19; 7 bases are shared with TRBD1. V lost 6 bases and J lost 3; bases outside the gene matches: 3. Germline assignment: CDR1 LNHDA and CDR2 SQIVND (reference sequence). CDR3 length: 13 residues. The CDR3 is CASRSGGTDTQYF. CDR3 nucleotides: TGTGCCAGTAGGTCAGGGGGAACAGATACGCAGTATTTT.

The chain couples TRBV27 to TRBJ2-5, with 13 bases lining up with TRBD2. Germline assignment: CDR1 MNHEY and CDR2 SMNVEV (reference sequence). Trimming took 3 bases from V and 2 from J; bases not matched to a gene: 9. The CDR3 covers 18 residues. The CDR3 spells CASSLPPGTSGVQETQYF. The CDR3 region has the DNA TGTGCCAGCAGTTTGCCCCCCGGGACTAGCGGGGTTCAAGAGACCCAGTACTTC.